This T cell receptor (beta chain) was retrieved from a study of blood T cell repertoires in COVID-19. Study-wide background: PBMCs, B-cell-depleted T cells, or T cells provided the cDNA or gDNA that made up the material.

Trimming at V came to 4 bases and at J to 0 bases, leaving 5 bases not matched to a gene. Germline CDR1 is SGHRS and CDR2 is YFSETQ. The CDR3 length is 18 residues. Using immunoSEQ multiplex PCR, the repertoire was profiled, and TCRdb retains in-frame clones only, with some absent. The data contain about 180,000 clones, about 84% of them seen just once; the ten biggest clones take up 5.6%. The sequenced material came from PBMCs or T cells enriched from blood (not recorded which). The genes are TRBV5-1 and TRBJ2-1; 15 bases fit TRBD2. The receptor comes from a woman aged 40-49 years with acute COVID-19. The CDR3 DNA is TGCGCCAGCAGCCGGGGACTAGCGGGAGGAGGCTCCTACAATGAGCAGTTCTTC. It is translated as CASSRGLAGGGSYNEQFF. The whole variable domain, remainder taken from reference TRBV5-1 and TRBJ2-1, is KAGVTQTPRYLIKTRGQQVTLSCSPISGHRSVSWYQQTPGQGLQFLFEYFSETQRNKGNFPGRFSGRQFSNSRSEMNVSTLELGDSALYLCASSRGLAGGGSYNEQFFGPGTRLTVL.